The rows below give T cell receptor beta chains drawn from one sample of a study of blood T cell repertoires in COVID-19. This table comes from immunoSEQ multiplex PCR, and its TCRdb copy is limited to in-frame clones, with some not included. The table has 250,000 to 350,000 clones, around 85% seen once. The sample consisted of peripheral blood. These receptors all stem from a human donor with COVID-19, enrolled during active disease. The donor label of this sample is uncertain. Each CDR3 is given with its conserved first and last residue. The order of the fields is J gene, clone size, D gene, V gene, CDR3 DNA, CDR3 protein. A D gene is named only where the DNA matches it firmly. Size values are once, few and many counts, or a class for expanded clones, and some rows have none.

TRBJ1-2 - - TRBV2 TGTGCCAGCACCGAGGGTGGAGGGGTCTATGGCTACACCTTC CASTEGGGVYGYTF
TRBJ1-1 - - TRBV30 TGTGCCTGGAGTTCAGGGCCTGGCACTGAAGCTTTCTTT CAWSSGPGTEAFF
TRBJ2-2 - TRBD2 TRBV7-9 TGTGCCAGCAGCCCCAGCGGGAGACTCACCGGGGAGCTGTTTTTT CASSPSGRLTGELFF
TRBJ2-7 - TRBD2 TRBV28 TGTGCCAGCCGAACCTCGGGGGTACTAGCGGGAGACGAGCAGTACTTC CASRTSGVLAGDEQYF
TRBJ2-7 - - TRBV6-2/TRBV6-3 TGTGCCAGCAGCTTAACAGGTCCCTACGAGCAGTACTTC CASSLTGPYEQYF
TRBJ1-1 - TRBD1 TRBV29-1 TGCAGCGTGACGGGACAGGGGAGGACTGAAGCTTTCTTT CSVTGQGRTEAFF
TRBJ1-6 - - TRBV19 TGTGCCAGTAGTATTTCACAGAACTATAATTCACCCCTCCACTTT CASSISQNYNSPLHF
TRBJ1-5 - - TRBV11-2 TGTGCCAGCAGTTTAGGGCGGGGATGGCAGCCCCAGCATTTT CASSLGRGWQPQHF
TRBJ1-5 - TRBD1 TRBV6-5 TGTGCCAGCAGTTCCACTAACCCGGACAGGAAGCCCCAGCATTTT CASSSTNPDRKPQHF
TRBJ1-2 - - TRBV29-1 TGCAGCGTTGATGCCACCCCCAGGGAGGGGGGACACACCTTC CSVDATPREGGHTF
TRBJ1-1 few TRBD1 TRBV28 TGTGCCAGCAGCCGACCCAGGACAGGGGTGATCACTGAAGCTTTCTTT CASSRPRTGVITEAFF
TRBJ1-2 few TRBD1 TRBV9 TGTGCCAGCAGCGTAGACAGGGGGACTAACTATGGCTACACCTTC CASSVDRGTNYGYTF
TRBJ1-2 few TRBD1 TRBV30 TGTGCCTGGACTATTTATTCAGGGACAGGGAGTCGCGGCTACACCTTC CAWTIYSGTGSRGYTF
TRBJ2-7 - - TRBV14 TGTGCCAGCTCCCAAAGCCGGGACGAGCAGTACTTC CASSQSRDEQYF
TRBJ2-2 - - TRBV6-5 TGTGCCAGCAGTTACTCGGGCAGGGGGAACACCGGGGAGCTGTTTTTT CASSYSGRGNTGELFF
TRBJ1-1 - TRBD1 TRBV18 TGTGCCAGCTCACAAGACCCGGGACAGCGGGGGATGAACACTGAAGCTTTCTTT CASSQDPGQRGMNTEAFF
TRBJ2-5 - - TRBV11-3 TGTGCCAGCAGCCCAAATGGGGCTCCGGGGGAAGAGACCCAGTACTTC CASSPNGAPGEETQYF
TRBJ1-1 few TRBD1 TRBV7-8 TGTGCCAGCAGCTTAGGGCAGGGGGCGAGGACTGAAGCTTTCTTT CASSLGQGARTEAFF
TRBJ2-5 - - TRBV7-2 TGTGCCAGCAGCCCAATGGTCGCGGCAGAGACCCAGTACTTC CASSPMVAAETQYF
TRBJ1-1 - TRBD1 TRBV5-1 TGCGCCAGCAGCTCTTCCACAGGGGGTATGAACACTGAAGCTTTCTTT CASSSSTGGMNTEAFF
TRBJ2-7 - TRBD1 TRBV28 TGTGCCAGCAGACCCCCGGGACAGGGCTACGAGCAGTACTTC CASRPPGQGYEQYF
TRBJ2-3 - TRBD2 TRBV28 TGTGCCAGCATGGCTAGCGGGATACCAGCCCCCCGCACAGATACGCAGTATTTT CASMASGIPAPRTDTQYF
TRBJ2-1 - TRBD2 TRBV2 TGTGCCAGCAGTGGCCTAGCGGGACTATACAATGAGCAGTTCTTC CASSGLAGLYNEQFF
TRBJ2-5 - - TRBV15 TGTGCCACCAGCACCCAGGGACTTCGCCCTGGGAAAGAGACCCAGTACTTC CATSTQGLRPGKETQYF
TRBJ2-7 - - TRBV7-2 TGTGCCAGCAGCCGGGACTCCGCCGTATCCTACGAGCAGTACTTC CASSRDSAVSYEQYF
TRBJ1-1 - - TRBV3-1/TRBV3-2 TGTGCCAGCAGCCAAAAATACGGGACACTCGAAGGAAGAGCTTTCTTT CASSQKYGTLEGRAFF
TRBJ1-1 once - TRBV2 TGTGCCAGCGGACCATTAACCGGGGGTACTGAAGCTTTCTTT CASGPLTGGTEAFF
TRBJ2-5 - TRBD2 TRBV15 TGTGCCACCAGCAGTCCCCTGGGGATAGCGGGAGGGCAAGAGACCCAGTACTTC CATSSPLGIAGGQETQYF
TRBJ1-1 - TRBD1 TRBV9 TGTGCCAGCAGCGTAGGGACAGGAGTGAACACTGAAGCTTTCTTT CASSVGTGVNTEAFF
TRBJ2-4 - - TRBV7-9 TGTGCCAGCAGCTTGGATCCGACAGTCACCTCCAAAAACATTCAGTACTTC CASSLDPTVTSKNIQYF
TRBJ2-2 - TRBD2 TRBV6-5 TGTGCCAGCAGGACTAGCGGGAGGTCCGGGGAGCTGTTTTTT CASRTSGRSGELFF
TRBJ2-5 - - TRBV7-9 TGTGCCAGCAGCTCCGCTGGGGGGTACCAAGAGACCCAGTACTTC CASSSAGGYQETQYF
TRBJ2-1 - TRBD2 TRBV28 TGTGCCAGCAGTCCTACTAGCGAGTCCTACAATGAGCAGTTCTTC CASSPTSESYNEQFF
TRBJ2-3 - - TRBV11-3 TGTGCCAGCAGCTCCGGGACAAGTACAGATACGCAGTATTTT CASSSGTSTDTQYF
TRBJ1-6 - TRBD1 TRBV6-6 TGTGCCAGCAATCCCCGTGGGGGACAGAAGGATTCACCCCTCCACTTT CASNPRGGQKDSPLHF
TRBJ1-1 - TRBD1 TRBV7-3 TGTGCCAGCAGCTCATCCGGGACAGGAGAAGCTTTCTTT CASSSSGTGEAFF
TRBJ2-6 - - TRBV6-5 TGTGCCAGCAGGGAGGCGGGGCGGACCAACGTCCTGACTTTC CASREAGRTNVLTF
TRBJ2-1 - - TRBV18 TGTGCCAGCCTTACACCCCGTTCAACTACCCACAATGAGCAGTTCTTC CASLTPRSTTHNEQFF
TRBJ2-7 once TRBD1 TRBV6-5 TGTGCCAGCAATGCGGACAGGGTCACCTACGAGCAGTACTTC CASNADRVTYEQYF
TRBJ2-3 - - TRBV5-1 TGCGCCAGCAGCTTGGCCCTGGGGGCGGGAGTCCCAGATACGCAGTATTTT CASSLALGAGVPDTQYF
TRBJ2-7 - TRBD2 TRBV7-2 TGTGCCAGCACCTTGGGAATAGCGGGGGCCTACGAGCAGTACTTC CASTLGIAGAYEQYF
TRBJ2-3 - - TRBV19 TGTGCCAGTAGGGGAGGTGTAGATACGCAGTATTTT CASRGGVDTQYF
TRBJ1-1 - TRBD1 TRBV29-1 TGCAGCGTCTCCCCCCAGGGGGCAGGAACTGAAGCTTTCTTT CSVSPQGAGTEAFF
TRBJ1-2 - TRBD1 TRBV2 TGTGCCAGCAGTGCTACAGGGGACGGTGGCTACACCTTC CASSATGDGGYTF
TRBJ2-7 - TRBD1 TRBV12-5 TGTGCTAGTGGTTTGGGGACAGGGCCTACCTACGAGCAGTACTTC CASGLGTGPTYEQYF
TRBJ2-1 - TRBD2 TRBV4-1 TGCGCCAGCAGCCAAGAGGTAGCGGGAGAACCGTCATCCTACAATGAGCAGTTCTTC CASSQEVAGEPSSYNEQFF
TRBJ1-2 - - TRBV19 TGTGCCAGTAGTCCCCAGGGTCCAGGCGGCTACACCTTC CASSPQGPGGYTF
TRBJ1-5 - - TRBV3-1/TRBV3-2 TGTGCCAGCAGCCAAGATCCAGGGGTTAGCAATCAGCCCCAGCATTTT CASSQDPGVSNQPQHF
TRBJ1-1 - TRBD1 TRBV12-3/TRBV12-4 TGTGCCAGCCGTGAGTCAGGGGGGAGTGAGGCTTTCTTT CASRESGGSEAFF